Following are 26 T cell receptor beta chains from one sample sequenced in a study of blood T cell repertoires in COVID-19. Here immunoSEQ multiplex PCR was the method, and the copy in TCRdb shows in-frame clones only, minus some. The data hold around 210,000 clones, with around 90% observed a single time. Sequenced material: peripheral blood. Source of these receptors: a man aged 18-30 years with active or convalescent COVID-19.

Here the CDR3 DNA reads TGTGCCTGGAGTGTACGTCCCCGGGGCGGGGAGCTGTTTTTT. It translates to CAWSVRPRGGELFF. The rearrangement joins TRBV30 to TRBJ2-2; a weak D match, TRBD2 (5 bases). The germline gives CDR1 GTSNPN, CDR2 SVGIG (reference sequence). This CDR3 has 14 residues. V was shortened by 0 bases and J by 7 bases, with 12 bases between the two germline ends.

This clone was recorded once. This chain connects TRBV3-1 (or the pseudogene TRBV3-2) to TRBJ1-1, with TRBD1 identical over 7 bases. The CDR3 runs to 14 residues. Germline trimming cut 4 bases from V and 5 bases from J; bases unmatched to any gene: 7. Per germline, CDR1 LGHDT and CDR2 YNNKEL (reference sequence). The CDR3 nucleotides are TGTGCCAGCAGCCGTACAGGGGATGGGACTGAAGCTTTCTTT. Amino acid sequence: CASSRTGDGTEAFF.

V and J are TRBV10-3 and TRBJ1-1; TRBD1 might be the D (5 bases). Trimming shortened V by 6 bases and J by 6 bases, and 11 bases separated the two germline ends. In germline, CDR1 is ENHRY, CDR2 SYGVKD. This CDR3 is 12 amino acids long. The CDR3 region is CAISEGVAEAFF. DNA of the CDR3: TGTGCCATCAGCGAAGGGGTCGCTGAAGCTTTCTTT.

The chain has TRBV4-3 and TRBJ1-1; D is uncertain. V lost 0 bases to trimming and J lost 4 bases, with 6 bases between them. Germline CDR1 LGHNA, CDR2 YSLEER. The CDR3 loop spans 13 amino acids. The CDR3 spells CASSQEQFTEAFF. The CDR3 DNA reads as TGCGCCAGCAGCCAAGAACAATTCACTGAAGCTTTCTTT.

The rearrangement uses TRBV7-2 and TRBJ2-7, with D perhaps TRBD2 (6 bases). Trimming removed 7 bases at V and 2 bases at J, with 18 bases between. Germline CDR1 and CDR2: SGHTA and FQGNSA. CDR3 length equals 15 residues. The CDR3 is CASNFLWGLTYEQYF. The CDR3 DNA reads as TGTGCCAGCAACTTTCTCTGGGGACTTACCTACGAGCAGTACTTC.

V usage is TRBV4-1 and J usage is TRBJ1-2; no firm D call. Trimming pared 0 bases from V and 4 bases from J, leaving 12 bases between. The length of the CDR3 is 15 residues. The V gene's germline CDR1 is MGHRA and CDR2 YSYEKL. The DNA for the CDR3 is TGCGCCAGCAGCCAAGACCGGGGATCGGGCTATGGCTACACCTTC. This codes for CASSQDRGSGYGYTF.

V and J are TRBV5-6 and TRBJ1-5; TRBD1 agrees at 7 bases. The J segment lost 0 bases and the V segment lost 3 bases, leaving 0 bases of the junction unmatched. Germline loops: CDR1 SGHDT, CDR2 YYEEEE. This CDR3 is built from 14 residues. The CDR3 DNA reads TGTGCCAGCAGCTGGACAGGTAGCAATCAGCCCCAGCATTTT. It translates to CASSWTGSNQPQHF.

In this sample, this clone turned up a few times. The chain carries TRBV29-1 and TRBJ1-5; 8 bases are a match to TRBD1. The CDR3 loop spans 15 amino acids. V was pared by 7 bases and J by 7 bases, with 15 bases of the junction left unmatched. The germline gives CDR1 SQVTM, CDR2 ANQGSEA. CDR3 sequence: CSARFSGGAGQPQHF. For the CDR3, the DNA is TGCAGCGCCCGATTTTCAGGGGGCGCAGGACAGCCCCAGCATTTT.

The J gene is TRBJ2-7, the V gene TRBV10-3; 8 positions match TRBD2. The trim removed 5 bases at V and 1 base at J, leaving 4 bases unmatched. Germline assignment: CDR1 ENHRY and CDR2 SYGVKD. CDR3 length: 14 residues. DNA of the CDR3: TGTGCCATCAGTCAGACTAGCGAATCCTACGAGCAGTACTTC. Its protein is CAISQTSESYEQYF.

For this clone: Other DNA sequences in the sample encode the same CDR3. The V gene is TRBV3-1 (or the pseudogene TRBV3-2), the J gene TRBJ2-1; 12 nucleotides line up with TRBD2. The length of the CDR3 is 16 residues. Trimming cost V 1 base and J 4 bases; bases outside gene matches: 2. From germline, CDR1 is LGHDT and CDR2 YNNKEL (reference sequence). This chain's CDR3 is CASSQGLAGAYNEQFF. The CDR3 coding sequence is TGTGCCAGCAGCCAAGGACTAGCGGGAGCTTACAATGAGCAGTTCTTC.

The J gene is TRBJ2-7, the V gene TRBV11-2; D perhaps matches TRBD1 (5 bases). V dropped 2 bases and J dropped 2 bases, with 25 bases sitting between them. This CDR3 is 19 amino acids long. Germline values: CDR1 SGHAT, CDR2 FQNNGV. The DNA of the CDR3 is TGTGCCAGCAGCTTACAGGGCTGGGGTCTGATAGAAGGGGCCTACGAGCAGTACTTC. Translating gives CASSLQGWGLIEGAYEQYF.

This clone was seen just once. CDR3 amino acids: CASSRTGAGNSPLHF. CDR3 nucleotides: TGTGCCAGCAGCCGTACAGGGGCTGGCAATTCACCCCTCCACTTT. V usage is TRBV5-4 and J usage is TRBJ1-6, with 7 positions matching TRBD1. The CDR3 totals 15 residues. CDR1 is SGHNT and CDR2 is YYREEE in the germline V gene (reference sequence). Trimming removed 4 bases from V and 7 bases from J; junction bases left unmatched: 8.

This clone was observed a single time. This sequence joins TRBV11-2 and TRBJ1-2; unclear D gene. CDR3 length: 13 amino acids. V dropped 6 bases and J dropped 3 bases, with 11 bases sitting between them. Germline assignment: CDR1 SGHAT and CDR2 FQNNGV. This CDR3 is CASRHEEYYGYTF. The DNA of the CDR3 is TGTGCCAGCAGGCACGAAGAGTACTATGGCTACACCTTC.

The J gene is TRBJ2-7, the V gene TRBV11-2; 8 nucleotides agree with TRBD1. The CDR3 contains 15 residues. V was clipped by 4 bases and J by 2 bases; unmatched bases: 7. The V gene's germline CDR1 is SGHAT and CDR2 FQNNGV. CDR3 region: CASSSGTGNTYEQYF. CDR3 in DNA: TGTGCCAGCAGCTCGGGGACAGGTAATACCTACGAGCAGTACTTC.

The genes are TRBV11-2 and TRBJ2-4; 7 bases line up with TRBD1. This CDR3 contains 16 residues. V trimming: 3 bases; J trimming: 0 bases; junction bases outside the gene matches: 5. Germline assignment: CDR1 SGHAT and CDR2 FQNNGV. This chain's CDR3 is CASSLGQLLAKNIQYF. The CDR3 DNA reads TGTGCCAGCAGCTTGGGACAGTTGCTAGCCAAAAACATTCAGTACTTC.

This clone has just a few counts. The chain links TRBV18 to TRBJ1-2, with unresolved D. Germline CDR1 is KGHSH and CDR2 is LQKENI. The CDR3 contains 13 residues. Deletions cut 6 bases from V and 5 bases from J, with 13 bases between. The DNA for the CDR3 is TGTGCCAGCTCCCCAGACAAGTCTTATGGCTACACCTTC. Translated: CASSPDKSYGYTF.

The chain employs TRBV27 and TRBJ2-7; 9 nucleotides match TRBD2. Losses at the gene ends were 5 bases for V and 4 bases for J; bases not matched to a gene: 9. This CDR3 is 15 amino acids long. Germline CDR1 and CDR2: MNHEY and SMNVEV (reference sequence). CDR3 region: CASSPLPSGVYEQYF. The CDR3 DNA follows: TGTGCCAGCAGTCCCCTCCCTAGCGGGGTGTACGAGCAGTACTTC.

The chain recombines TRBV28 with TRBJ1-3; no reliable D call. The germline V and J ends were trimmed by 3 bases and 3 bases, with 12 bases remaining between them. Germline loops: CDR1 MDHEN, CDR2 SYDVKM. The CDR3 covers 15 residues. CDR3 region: CASSLSPSLGNTIYF. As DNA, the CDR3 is TGTGCCAGCAGTTTGAGCCCAAGTCTTGGAAACACCATATATTTT.

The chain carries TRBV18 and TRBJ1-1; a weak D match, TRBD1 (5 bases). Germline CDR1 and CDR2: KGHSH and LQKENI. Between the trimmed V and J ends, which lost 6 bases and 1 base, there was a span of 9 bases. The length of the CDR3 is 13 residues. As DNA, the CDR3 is TGTGCCAGCTCGGGGGGGTCGAACACTGAAGCTTTCTTT. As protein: CASSGGSNTEAFF.

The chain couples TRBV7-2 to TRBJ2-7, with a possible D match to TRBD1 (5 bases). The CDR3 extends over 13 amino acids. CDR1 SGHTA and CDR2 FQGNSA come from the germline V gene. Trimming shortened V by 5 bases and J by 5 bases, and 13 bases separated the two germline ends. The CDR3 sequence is CASSAQGWHEQYF. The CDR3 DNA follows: TGTGCCAGCAGCGCTCAGGGTTGGCACGAGCAGTACTTC.

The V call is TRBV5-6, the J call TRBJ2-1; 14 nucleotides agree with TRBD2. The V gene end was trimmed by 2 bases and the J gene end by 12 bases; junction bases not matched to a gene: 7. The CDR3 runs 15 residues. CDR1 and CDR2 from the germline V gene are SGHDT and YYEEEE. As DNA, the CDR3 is TGTGCCAGCAGCTTAGGACTAGCGGGGGGTGAGGCGCAGTTCTTC. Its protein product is CASSLGLAGGEAQFF.

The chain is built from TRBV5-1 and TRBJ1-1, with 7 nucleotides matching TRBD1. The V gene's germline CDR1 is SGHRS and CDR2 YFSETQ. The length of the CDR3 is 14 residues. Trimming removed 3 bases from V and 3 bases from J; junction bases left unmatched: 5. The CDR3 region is CASSSRQGYTEAFF. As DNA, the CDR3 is TGCGCCAGCAGCTCTAGACAGGGCTACACTGAAGCTTTCTTT.

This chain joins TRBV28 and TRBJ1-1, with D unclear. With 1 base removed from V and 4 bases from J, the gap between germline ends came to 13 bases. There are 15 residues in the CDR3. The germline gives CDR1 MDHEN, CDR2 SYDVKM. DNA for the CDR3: TGTGCCAGCAGTTTATTGTCGGGGAGGAGCACTGAAGCTTTCTTT. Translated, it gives CASSLLSGRSTEAFF.

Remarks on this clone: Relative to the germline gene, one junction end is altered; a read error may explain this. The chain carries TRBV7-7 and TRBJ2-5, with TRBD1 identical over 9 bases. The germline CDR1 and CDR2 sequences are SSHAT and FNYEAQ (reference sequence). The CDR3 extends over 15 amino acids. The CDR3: CASSPGTGSMETQYF. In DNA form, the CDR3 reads TGTGCTAGCAGCCCCGGGACAGGGAGCATGGAGACCCAGTACTTC.

CDR3 sequence (DNA): TGTGCCAGCTCCCCGGACAGACATCAGCCCCAGCATTTT. It specifies CASSPDRHQPQHF. This chain joins TRBV18 and TRBJ1-5, with a weak D call TRBD1 (6 bases). The CDR3 is 13 amino acids. The germline gives CDR1 KGHSH, CDR2 LQKENI. V lost 6 bases to trimming and J lost 5 bases, with 11 bases between them. Combining the CDR3 with reference TRBV18 and TRBJ1-5 gives the whole variable domain NAGVMQNPRHLVRRRGQEARLRCSPMKGHSHVYWYRQLPEEGLKFMVYLQKENIIDESGMPKERFSAEFPKEGPSILRIQQVVRGDSAAYFCASSPDRHQPQHFGDGTRLSIL.

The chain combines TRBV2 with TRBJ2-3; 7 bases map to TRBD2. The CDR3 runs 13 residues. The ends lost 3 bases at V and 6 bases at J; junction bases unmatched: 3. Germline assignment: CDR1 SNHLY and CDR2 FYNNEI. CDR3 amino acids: CASSEGGGDTQYF. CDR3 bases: TGTGCCAGCAGTGAGGGGGGAGGGGATACGCAGTATTTT.